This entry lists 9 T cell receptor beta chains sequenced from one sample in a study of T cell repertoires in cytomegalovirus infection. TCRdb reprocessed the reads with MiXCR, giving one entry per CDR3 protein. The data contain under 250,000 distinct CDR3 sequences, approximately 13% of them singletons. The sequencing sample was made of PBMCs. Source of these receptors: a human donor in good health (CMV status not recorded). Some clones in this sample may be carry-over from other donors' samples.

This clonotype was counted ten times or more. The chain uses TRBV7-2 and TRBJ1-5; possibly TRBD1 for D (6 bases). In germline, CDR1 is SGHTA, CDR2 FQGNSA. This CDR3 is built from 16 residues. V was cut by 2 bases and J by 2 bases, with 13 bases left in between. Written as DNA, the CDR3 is TGTGCCAGCAGCTTACTAGGGGGTCGGGGCAATCAGCCCCAGCATTTT. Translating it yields CASSLLGGRGNQPQHF.

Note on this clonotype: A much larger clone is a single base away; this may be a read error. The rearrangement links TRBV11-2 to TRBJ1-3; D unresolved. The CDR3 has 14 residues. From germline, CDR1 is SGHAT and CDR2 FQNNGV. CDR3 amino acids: CASRYPRTGNTIDF. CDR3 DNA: TGTGCCAGCAGATATCCGCGGACTGGAAACACCATAGATTTT.

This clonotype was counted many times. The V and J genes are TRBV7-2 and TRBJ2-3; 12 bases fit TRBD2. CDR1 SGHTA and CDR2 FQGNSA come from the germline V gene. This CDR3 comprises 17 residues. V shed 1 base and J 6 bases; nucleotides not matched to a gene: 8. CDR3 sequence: CASSLEASGGAADTQYF. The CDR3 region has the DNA TGTGCCAGCAGCTTAGAGGCTAGCGGGGGGGCGGCTGATACGCAGTATTTT.

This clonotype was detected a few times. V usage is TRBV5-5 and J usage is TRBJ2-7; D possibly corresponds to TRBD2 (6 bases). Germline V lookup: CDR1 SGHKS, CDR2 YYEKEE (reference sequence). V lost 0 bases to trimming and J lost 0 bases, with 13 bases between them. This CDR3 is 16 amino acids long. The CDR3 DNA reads TGTGCCAGCAGCTTGGGCGGGCAGCGGGCCTCCTACGAGCAGTACTTC. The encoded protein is CASSLGGQRASYEQYF. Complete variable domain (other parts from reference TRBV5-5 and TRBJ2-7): DAGVTQSPTHLIKTRGQQVTLRCSPISGHKSVSWYQQVLGQGPQFIFQYYEKEERGRGNFPDRFSARQFPNYSSELNVNALLLGDSALYLCASSLGGQRASYEQYFGPGTRLTVT.

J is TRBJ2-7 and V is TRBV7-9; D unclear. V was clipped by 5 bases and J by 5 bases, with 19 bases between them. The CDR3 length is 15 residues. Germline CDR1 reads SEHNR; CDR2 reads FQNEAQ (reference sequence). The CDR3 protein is CASSRVSMGAHEQYF. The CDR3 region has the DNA TGTGCCAGCAGCCGGGTGAGCATGGGCGCCCACGAGCAGTACTTC.

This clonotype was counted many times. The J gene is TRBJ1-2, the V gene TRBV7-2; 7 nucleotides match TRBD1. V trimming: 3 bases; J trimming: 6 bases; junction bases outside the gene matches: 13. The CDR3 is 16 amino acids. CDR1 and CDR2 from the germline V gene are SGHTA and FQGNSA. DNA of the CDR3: TGTGCCAGCAGCTTTTCCCGACAGGGATCGGCACATGGCTACACCTTC. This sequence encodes CASSFSRQGSAHGYTF.

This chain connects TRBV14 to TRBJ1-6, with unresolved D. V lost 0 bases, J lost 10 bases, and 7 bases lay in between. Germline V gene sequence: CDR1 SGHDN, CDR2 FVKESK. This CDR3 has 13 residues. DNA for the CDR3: TGTGCCAGCAGCCAAGAACCAAGGTCACCCCTCCACTTT. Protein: CASSQEPRSPLHF. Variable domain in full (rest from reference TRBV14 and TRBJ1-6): EAGVTQFPSHSVIEKGQTVTLRCDPISGHDNLYWYRRVMGKEIKFLLHFVKESKQDESGMPNNRFLAERTGGTYSTLKVQPAELEDSGVYFCASSQEPRSPLHFGNGTRLTVT.

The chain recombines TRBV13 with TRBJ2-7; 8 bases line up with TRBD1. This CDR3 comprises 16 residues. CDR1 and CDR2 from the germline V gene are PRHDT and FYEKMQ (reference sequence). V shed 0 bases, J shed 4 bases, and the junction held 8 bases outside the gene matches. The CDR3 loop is CASSLGRTGKDYEQYF. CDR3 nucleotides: TGTGCCAGCAGCTTAGGCCGGACAGGGAAGGATTACGAGCAGTACTTC.

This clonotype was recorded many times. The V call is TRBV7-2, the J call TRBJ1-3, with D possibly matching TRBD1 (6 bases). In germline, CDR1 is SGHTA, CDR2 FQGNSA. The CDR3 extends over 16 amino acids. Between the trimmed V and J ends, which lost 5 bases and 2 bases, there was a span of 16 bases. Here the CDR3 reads CASSGGAMGTGNTIYF. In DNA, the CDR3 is TGTGCCAGCAGCGGGGGGGCCATGGGAACTGGAAACACCATATATTTT.